This record covers a single T cell receptor (beta chain). The antigen remains unidentified. The data originate from a study of T cells in Graves' hyperthyroidism and ophthalmopathy. Amplified TCR beta CDR3 regions derived from RNA transcripts. The HTBI primer set served for first-round RT-PCR of the TCR CDR3. TCRdb reprocessed the multiplex PCR reads with MiXCR, giving one entry per CDR3 protein. The sample contains some 400,000 distinct CDR3 sequences, about 14% of which appear only once. Study-wide findings and caveats: Blood also carried most thyroid clonotypes expanded above 0.001.

This sequence was found in a woman in her sixties with Graves' hyperthyroidism. The material sequenced was blood.

CDR3 coding DNA: TGCAGTGCTAGAGTTCCAGACAGGGTCAACGGAAACACCATATATTTT. Translated: CSARVPDRVNGNTIYF. The genes are TRBV20-1 and TRBJ1-3; TRBD1 aligns across 7 bases. The V gene's germline CDR1 is DFQATT and CDR2 SNEGSKA (reference sequence). V shed 1 base and J 4 bases; nucleotides not matched to a gene: 10. This CDR3 is 16 amino acids long.